This T cell receptor (beta chain) was profiled in a study of T cells in Graves' hyperthyroidism and ophthalmopathy. This clonotype showed up just a few times. It was RNA transcripts that yielded the amplified TCR beta CDR3 regions. Researchers ran a first-round RT-PCR on the TCR CDR3 using the HTBI primer set. TCRdb fed the multiplex PCR reads into MiXCR, producing one record per CDR3 protein. The table shows over 450,000 distinct CDR3 sequences, with roughly a sixth occurring only once. Trimming shortened V by 6 bases and J by 7 bases, and 9 bases separated the two germline ends. Germline V lookup: CDR1 DFQATT, CDR2 SNEGSKA (reference sequence). The CDR3 consists of 11 residues.

V is TRBV20-1 and J is TRBJ1-4, with D uncertain. The origin of this receptor is a young woman with Graves' ophthalmopathy. Input material: blood. The CDR3 DNA reads TGCAGTGCCTTCGGGGTTGAAAAACTGTTTTTT. This encodes CSAFGVEKLFF.